A selection of T cell receptor beta chains follows, all from one sample in a study of blood T cell repertoires in COVID-19. Only in-frame clones appear in the TCRdb table, and some are missing; sequencing was by immunoSEQ multiplex PCR. The sample records tens of thousands of clones, 80% to 95% being singletons. Sequencing was done on a sample of peripheral blood. All receptors derive from a human donor with active COVID-19. The donor label of this sample is uncertain. Each CDR3 is given without its conserved first and last residue. Fields, in order: V gene, J gene, CDR3 protein.

V: TRBV4-3; J: TRBJ2-7; CDR3: ASSQALAVVYEQY
V: TRBV5-8; J: TRBJ2-3; CDR3: ASSLGTGRGAGSDTQY
V: TRBV5-5; J: TRBJ1-5; CDR3: ASSQTDFPNQPQH
V: TRBV2; J: TRBJ1-1; CDR3: ASSERGQGVYTEAF
V: TRBV11-2; J: TRBJ2-7; CDR3: ASSLGAGPSYEQY
V: TRBV5-4; J: TRBJ2-2; CDR3: ASSFFRGGENGELF
V: TRBV7-2; J: TRBJ2-7; CDR3: ASSELAGGTYEQY
V: TRBV28; J: TRBJ2-1; CDR3: ASITSGRGLEQF
V: TRBV28; J: TRBJ1-4; CDR3: ASSLTGHSTNEKLF
V: TRBV6-2/TRBV6-3; J: TRBJ1-1; CDR3: ASSYSGGLTRDTEAF
V: TRBV5-1; J: TRBJ2-1; CDR3: ASSLVGRAGVPYNEQF
V: TRBV29-1; J: TRBJ1-2; CDR3: SVEQDYGYT
V: TRBV6-5; J: TRBJ2-5; CDR3: ASSRTGARETQY
V: TRBV6-5; J: TRBJ1-2; CDR3: ASSPGGQGTYGYT
V: TRBV28; J: TRBJ2-7; CDR3: ASTPGLATFYEQY
V: TRBV3-1/TRBV3-2; J: TRBJ1-1; CDR3: ASSQPSGMNTEAF
V: TRBV5-6; J: TRBJ2-2; CDR3: ASSPGFTGELF
V: TRBV28; J: TRBJ1-1; CDR3: ASNMRTEAF
V: TRBV19; J: TRBJ1-5; CDR3: ASSILRSVGSQPQH
V: TRBV27; J: TRBJ2-3; CDR3: ASSPASGRSTDTQY
V: TRBV10-3; J: TRBJ2-6; CDR3: AINRYPRSGGANVLT
V: TRBV28; J: TRBJ2-2; CDR3: ASSPTGTGASGELF
V: TRBV20-1; J: TRBJ2-7; CDR3: SASGVGQGTSYEQY
V: TRBV9; J: TRBJ2-2; CDR3: ASSLEGLAGAVTGELF